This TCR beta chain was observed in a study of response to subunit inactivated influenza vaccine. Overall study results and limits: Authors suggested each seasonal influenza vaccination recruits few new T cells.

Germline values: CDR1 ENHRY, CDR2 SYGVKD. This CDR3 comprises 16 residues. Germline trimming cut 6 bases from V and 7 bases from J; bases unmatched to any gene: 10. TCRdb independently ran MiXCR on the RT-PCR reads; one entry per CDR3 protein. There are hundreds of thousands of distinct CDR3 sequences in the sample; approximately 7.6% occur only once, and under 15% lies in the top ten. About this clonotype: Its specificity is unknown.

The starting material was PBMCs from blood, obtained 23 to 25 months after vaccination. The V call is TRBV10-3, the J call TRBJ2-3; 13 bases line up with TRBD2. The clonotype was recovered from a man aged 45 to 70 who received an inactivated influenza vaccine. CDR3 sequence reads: CAISVGTSGERNTQYF. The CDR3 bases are TGTGCCATCAGCGTTGGGACTAGCGGGGAGCGAAATACGCAGTATTTT.